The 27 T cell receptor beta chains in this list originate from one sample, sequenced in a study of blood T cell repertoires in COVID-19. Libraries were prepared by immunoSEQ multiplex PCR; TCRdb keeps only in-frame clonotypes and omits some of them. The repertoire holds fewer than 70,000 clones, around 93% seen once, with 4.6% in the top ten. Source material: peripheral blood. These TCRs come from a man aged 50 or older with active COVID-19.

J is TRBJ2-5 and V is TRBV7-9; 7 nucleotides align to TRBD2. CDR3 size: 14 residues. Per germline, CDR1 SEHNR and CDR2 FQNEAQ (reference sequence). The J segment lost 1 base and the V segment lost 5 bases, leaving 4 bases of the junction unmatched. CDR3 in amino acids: CASSPRLAQETQYF. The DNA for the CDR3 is TGTGCCAGCAGCCCCCGACTAGCCCAAGAGACCCAGTACTTC.

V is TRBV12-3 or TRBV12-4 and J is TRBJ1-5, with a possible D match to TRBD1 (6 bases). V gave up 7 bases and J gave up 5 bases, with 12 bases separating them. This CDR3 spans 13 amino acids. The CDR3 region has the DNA TGTGCCAGCATGAAAGGACAGCATCAGCCCCAGCATTTT. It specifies CASMKGQHQPQHF.

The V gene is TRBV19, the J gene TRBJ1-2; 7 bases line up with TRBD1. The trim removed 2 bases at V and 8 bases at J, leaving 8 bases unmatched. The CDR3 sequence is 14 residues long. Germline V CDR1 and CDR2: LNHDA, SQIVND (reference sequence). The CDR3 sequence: CASSILDRAKGYTF. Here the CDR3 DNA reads TGTGCCAGTAGTATACTTGACAGGGCAAAAGGCTACACCTTC.

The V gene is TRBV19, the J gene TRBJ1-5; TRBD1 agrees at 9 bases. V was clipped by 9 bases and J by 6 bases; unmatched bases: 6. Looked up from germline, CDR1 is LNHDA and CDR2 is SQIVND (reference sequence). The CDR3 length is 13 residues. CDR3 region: CASRDRDTQPQHF. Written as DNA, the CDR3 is TGTGCCAGCCGGGACAGGGACACTCAGCCCCAGCATTTT. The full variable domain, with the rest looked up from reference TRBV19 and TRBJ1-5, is DGGITQSPKYLFRKEGQNVTLSCEQNLNHDAMYWYRQDPGQGLRLIYYSQIVNDFQKGDIAEGYSVSREKKESFPLTVTSAQKNPTAFYLCASRDRDTQPQHFGDGTRLSIL.

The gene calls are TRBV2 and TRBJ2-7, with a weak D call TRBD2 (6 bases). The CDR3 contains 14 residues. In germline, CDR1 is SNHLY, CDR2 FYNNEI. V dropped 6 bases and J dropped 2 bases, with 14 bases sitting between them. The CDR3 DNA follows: TGTGCCAGCAGGGGGGGACTGGGAACCTACGAGCAGTACTTC. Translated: CASRGGLGTYEQYF.

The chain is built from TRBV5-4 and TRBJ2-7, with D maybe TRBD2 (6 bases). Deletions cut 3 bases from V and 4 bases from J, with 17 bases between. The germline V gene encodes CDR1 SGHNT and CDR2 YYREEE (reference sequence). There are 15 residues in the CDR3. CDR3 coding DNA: TGTGCCAGCAGCTCAGGTCGGGGGTTACAATACGAGCAGTACTTC. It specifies CASSSGRGLQYEQYF.

CDR3 nucleotides: TGTGCCAGCAGCTTGGTCAGGGACAGCGTGGTGGGGAGCGAGCAGTACTTC. Translating it yields CASSLVRDSVVGSEQYF. The chain joins TRBV5-4 to TRBJ2-7; 7 nucleotides match TRBD1. After removal of 0 bases from V and 6 bases from J, the junction contained 15 bases not matched to a gene. This CDR3 is 17 amino acids long. CDR1 is SGHNT, CDR2 YYREEE, per germline (reference sequence).

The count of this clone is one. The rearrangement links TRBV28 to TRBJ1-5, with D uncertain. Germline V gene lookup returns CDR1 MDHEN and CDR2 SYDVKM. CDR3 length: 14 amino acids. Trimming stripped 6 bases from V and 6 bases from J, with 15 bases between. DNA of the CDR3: TGTGCCAGCAGGAGCGGGATGGGCGGTCAGCCCCAGCATTTT. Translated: CASRSGMGGQPQHF.

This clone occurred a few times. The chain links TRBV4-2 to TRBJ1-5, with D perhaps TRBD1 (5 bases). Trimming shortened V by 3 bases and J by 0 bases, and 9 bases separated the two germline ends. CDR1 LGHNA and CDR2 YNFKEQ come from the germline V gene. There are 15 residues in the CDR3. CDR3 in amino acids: CASSHTQGSNQPQHF. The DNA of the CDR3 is TGTGCCAGCAGCCATACTCAGGGTAGCAATCAGCCCCAGCATTTT.

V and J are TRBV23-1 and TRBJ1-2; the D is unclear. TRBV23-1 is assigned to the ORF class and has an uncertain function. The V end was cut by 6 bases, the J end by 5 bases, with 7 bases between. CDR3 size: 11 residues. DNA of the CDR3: TGCGCCAGCAGCTGGCCGTATGGCTACACCTTC. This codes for CASSWPYGYTF.

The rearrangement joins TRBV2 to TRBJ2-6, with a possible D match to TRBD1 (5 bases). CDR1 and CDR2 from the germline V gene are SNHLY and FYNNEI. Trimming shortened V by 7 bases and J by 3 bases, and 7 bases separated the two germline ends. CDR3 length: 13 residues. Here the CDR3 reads CASTRGGANVLTF. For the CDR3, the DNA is TGTGCCAGCACAAGGGGTGGGGCCAACGTCCTGACTTTC. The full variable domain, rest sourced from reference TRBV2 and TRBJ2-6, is EPEVTQTPSHQVTQMGQEVILRCVPISNHLYFYWYRQILGQKVEFLVSFYNNEISEKSEIFDDQFSVERPDGSNFTLKIRSTKLEDSAMYFCASTRGGANVLTFGAGSRLTVL.

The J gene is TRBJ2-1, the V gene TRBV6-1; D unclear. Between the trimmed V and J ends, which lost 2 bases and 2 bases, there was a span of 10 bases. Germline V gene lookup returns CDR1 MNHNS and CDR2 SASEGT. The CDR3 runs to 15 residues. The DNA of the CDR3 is TGTGCCAGCAGTGAATGGGCAGGAACCTACAATGAGCAGTTCTTC. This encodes CASSEWAGTYNEQFF.

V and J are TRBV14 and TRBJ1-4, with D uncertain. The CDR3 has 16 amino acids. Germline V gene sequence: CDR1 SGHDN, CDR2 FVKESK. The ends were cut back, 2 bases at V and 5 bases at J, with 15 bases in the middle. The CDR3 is CASSQWPWRGNEKLFF. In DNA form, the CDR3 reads TGTGCCAGCAGCCAATGGCCCTGGAGAGGGAATGAAAAACTGTTTTTT.

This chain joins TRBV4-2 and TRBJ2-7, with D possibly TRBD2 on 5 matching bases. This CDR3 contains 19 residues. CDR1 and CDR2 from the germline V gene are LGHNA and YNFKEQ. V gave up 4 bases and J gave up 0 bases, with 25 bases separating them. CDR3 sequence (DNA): TGTGCCAGCAGCCCCCAAGCGGTTCAAGAAACAAGGGACTCCTACGAGCAGTACTTC. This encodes CASSPQAVQETRDSYEQYF.

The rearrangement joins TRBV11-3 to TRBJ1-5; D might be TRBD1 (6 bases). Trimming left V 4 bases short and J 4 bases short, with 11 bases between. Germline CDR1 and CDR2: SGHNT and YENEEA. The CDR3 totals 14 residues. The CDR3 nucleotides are TGTGCCAGCAGCTCCGGACAGCCTAATCAGCCCCAGCATTTT. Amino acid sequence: CASSSGQPNQPQHF.

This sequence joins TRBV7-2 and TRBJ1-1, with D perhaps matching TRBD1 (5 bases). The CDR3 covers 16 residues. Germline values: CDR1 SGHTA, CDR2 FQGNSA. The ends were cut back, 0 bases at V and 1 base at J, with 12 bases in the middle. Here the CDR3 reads CASSLAEGHPNTEAFF. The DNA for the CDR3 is TGTGCCAGCAGCTTAGCGGAAGGACATCCGAACACTGAAGCTTTCTTT. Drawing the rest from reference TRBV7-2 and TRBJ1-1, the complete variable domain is GAGVSQSPSNKVTEKGKDVELRCDPISGHTALYWYRQSLGQGLEFLIYFQGNSAPDKSGLPSDRFSAERTGGSVSTLTIQRTQQEDSAVYLCASSLAEGHPNTEAFFGQGTRLTVV.

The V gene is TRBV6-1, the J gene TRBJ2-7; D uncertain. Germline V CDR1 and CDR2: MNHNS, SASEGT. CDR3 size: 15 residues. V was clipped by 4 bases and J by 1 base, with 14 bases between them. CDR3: CASSGPGYLSYEQYF. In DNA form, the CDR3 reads TGTGCCAGCAGTGGTCCAGGATACCTTTCCTACGAGCAGTACTTC.

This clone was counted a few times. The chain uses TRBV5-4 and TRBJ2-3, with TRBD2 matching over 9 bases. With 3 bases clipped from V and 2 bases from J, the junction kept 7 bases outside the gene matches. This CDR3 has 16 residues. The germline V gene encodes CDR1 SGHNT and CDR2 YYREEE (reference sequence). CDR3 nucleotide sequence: TGTGCCAGCAGCTCCCGTAGCGGGGGTTTCACAGATACGCAGTATTTT. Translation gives CASSSRSGGFTDTQYF.

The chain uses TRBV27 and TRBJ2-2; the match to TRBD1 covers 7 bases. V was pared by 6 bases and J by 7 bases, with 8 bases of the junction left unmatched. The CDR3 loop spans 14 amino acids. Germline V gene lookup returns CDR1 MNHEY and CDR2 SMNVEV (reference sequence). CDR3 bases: TGTGCCAGCAGGCGAGACAGGGTTGTCGGGGAGCTGTTTTTT. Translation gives CASRRDRVVGELFF.

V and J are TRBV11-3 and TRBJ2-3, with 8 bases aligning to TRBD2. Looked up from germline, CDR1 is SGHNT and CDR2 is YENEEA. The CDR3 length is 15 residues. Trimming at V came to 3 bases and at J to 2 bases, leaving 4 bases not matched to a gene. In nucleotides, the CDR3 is TGTGCCAGCAGCTTCGTCGGGGGGGCCACAGATACGCAGTATTTT. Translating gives CASSFVGGATDTQYF.

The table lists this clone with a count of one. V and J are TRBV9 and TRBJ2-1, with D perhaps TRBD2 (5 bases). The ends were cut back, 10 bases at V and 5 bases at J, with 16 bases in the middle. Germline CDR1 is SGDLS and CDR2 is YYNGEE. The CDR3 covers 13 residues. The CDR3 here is CASRATGNNEQFF. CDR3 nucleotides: TGTGCCTCCCGGGCCACGGGGAACAATGAGCAGTTCTTC.

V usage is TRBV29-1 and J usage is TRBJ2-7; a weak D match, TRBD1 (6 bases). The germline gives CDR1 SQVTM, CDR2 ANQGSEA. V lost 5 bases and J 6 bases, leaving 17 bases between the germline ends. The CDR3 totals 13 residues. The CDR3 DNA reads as TGCAGCGTTCTACAGGGTGGCGGTTCCGAGCAGTACTTC. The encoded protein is CSVLQGGGSEQYF.

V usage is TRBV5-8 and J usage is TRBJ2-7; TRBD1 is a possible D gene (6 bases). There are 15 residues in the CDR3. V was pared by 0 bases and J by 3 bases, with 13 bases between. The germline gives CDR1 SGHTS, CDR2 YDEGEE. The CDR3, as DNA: TGTGCCAGCAGCTTGGGGACAGACCATCACTACGAGCAGTACTTC. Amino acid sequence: CASSLGTDHHYEQYF. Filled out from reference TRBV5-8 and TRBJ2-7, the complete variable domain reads EAGVTQSPTHLIKTRGQQATLRCSPISGHTSVYWYQQALGLGLQFLLWYDEGEERNRGNFPPRFSGRQFPNYSSELNVNALELEDSALYLCASSLGTDHHYEQYFGPGTRLTVT.

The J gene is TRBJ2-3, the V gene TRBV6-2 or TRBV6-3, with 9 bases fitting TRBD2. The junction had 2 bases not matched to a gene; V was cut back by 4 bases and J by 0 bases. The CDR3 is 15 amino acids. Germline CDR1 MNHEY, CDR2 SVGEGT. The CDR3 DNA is TGTGCCAGCAGTTCCGGGACTAGCAGCACAGATACGCAGTATTTT. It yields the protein CASSSGTSSTDTQYF.

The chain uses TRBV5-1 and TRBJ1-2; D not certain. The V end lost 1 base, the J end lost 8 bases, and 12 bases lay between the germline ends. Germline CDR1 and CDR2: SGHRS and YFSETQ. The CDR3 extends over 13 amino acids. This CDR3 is CASSLIGERGYTF. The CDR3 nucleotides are TGCGCCAGCAGCTTGATCGGGGAGAGGGGCTACACCTTC.

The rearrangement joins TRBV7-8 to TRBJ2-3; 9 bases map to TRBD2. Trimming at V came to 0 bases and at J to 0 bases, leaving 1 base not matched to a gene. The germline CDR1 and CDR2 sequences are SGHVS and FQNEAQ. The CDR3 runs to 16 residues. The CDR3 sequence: CASSLALAGSTDTQYF. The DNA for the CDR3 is TGTGCCAGCAGCTTAGCGCTAGCGGGAAGCACAGATACGCAGTATTTT.

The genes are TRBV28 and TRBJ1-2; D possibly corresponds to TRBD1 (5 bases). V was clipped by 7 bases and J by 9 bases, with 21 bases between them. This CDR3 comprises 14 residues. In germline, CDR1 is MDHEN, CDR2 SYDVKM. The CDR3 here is CASTPVGGIASYTF. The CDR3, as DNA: TGTGCCAGCACCCCCGTTGGGGGGATTGCTAGCTACACCTTC.